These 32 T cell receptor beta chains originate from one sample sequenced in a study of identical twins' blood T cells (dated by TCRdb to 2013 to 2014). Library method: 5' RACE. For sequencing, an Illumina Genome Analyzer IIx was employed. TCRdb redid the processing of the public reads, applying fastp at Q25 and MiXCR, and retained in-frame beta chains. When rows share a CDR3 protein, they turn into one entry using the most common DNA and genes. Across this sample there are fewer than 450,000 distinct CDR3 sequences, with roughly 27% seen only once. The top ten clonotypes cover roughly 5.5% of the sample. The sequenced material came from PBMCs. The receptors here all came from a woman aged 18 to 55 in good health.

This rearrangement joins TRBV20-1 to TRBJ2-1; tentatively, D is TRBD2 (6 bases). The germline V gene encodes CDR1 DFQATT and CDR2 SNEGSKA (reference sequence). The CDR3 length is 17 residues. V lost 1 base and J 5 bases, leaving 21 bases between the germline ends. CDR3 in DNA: TGCAGTGCTAGAGGGGGAGGACTCCCCGATAGAAACAATGAGCAGTTCTTC. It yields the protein CSARGGGLPDRNNEQFF.

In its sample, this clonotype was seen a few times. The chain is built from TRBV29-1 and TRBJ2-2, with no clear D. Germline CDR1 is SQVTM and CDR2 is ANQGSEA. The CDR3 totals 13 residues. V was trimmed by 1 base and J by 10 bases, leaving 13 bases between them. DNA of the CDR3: TGCAGCGTTGAAGTTGCCAGCTTGCCGGAGCTGTTTTTT. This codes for CSVEVASLPELFF.

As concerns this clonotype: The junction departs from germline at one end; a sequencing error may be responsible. The CDR3 loop reads CAISSRSLAGGFGELFF. The CDR3 nucleotides are TGTGCCATCAGCTCCCGATCACTAGCGGGAGGGTTCGGGGAGCTGTTTTTT. The chain carries TRBV11-2 and TRBJ2-2; 13 bases match TRBD2. The CDR3 runs to 17 residues. The germline CDR1 and CDR2 sequences are SGHAT and FQNNGV.

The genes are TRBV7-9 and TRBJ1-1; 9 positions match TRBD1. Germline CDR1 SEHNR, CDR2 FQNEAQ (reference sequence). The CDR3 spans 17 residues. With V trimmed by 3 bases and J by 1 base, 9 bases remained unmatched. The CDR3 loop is CASSFRDRVGGNTEAFF. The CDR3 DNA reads TGTGCCAGCAGCTTTCGGGACAGGGTAGGAGGGAACACTGAAGCTTTCTTT. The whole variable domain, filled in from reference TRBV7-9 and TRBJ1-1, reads DTGVSQNPRHKITKRGQNVTFRCDPISEHNRLYWYRQTLGQGPEFLTYFQNEAQLEKSRLLSDRFSAERPKGSFSTLEIQRTEQGDSAMYLCASSFRDRVGGNTEAFFGQGTRLTVV.

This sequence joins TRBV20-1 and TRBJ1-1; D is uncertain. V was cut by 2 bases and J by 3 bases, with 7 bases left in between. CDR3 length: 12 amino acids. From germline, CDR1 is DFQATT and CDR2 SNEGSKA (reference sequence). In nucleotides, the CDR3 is TGCAGTGCTAGACAGACCCACACTGAAGCTTTCTTT. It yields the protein CSARQTHTEAFF.

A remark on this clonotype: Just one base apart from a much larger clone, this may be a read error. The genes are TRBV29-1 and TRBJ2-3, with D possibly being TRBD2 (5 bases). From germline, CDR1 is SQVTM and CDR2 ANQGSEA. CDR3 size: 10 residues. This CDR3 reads CSVGRLAQDF. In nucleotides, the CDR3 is TGCAGCGTTGGGAGGCTTGCGCAGGATTTT.

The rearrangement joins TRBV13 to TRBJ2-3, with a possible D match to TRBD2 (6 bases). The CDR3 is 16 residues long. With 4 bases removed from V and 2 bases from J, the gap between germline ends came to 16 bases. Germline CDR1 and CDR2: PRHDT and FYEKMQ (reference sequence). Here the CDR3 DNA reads TGTGCCAGCAGCTCCGGGGGAGCCCATACCACAGATACGCAGTATTTT. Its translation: CASSSGGAHTTDTQYF. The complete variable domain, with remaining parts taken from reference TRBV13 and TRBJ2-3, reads AAGVIQSPRHLIKEKRETATLKCYPIPRHDTVYWYQQGPGQDPQFLISFYEKMQSDKGSIPDRFSAQQFSDYHSELNMSSLELGDSALYFCASSSGGAHTTDTQYFGPGTRLTVL.

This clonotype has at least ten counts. The CDR3 DNA reads as TGCGCCAGCAGTGTGGATTTCCAAGAGACCCAGTACTTC. Translation: CASSVDFQETQYF. The gene calls are TRBV10-1 and TRBJ2-5; D uncertain. CDR3 length: 13 residues. V was shortened by 4 bases and J by 1 base, with 7 bases between the two germline ends. CDR1 is WNHNN, CDR2 SYGVQD, per germline (reference sequence).

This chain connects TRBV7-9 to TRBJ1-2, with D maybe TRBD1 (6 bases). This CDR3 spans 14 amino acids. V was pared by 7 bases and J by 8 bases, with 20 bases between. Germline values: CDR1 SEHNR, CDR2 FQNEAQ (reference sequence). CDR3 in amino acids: CASIPSTGFGGYTF. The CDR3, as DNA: TGTGCCAGCATCCCGTCCACAGGGTTTGGAGGCTACACCTTC.

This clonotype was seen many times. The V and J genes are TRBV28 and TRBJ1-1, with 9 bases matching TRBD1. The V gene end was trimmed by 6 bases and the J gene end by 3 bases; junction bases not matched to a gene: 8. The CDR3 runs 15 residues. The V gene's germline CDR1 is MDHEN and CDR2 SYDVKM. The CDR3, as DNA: TGTGCCAGCAGGATAACACAGGGGGCGCACACTGAAGCTTTCTTT. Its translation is CASRITQGAHTEAFF.

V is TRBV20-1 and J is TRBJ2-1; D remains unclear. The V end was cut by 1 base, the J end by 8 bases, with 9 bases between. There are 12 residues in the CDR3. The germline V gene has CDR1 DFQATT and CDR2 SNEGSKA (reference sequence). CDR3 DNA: TGCAGTGCTAGAGTGCCTAATCATGAGCAGTTCTTC. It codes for CSARVPNHEQFF.

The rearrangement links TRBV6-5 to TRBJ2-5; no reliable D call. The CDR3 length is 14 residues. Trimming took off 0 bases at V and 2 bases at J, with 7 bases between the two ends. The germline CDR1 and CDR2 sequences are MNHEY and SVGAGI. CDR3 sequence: CASSYSIGQETQYF. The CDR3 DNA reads TGTGCCAGCAGTTACTCGATAGGGCAAGAGACCCAGTACTTC.

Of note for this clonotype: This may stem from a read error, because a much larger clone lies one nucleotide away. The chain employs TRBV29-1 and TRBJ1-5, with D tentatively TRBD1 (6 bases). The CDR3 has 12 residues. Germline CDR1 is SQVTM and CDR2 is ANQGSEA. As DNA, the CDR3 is TGCAGCGTTGCCGGGGGCAATCATCCCCAGCATTTT. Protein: CSVAGGNHPQHF.

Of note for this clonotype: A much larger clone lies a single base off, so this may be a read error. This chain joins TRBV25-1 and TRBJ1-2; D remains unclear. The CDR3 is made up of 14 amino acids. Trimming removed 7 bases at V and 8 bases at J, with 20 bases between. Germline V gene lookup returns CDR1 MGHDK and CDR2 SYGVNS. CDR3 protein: CASTYSRSAGGYTF. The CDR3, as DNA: TGTGCCAGCACCTATTCCCGGTCGGCAGGCGGCTACACCTTC.

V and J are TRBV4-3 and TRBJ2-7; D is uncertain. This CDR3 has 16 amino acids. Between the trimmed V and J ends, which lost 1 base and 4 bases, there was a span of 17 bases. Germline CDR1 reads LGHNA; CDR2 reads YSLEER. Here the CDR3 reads CASSQVSSLTPYEQYF. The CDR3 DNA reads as TGCGCCAGCAGCCAAGTCTCGTCTCTAACCCCTTACGAGCAGTACTTC.

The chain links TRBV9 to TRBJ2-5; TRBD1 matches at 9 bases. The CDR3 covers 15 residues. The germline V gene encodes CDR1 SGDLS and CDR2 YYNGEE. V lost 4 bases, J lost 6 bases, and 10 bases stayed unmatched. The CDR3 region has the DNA TGTGCCAGCAGCCCCCGGGACAGGGAGCGGCAGACCCAGTACTTC. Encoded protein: CASSPRDRERQTQYF.

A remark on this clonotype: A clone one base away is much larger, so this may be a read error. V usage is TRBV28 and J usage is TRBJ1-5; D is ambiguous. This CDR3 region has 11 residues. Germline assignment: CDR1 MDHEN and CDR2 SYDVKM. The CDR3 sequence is CASRDNRPQHF. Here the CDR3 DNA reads TGTGCCAGCAGAGACAATCGGCCCCAGCATTTT.

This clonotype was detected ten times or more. As DNA, the CDR3 is TGTGCCATCAGGCCGGGCGCCGGGGAGCTGTTTTTT. This codes for CAIRPGAGELFF. The V call is TRBV10-3, the J call TRBJ2-2; D unclear. This CDR3 has 12 amino acids. Trimming shortened V by 6 bases and J by 6 bases, and 8 bases separated the two germline ends. From germline, CDR1 is ENHRY and CDR2 SYGVKD.

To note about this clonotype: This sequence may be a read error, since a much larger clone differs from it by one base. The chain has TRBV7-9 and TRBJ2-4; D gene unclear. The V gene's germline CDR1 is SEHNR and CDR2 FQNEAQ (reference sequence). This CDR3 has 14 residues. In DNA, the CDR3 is TGTGCCAGCAGCGAAGGCTACACCAAAAACATTCAGCACTTC. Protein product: CASSEGYTKNIQHF.

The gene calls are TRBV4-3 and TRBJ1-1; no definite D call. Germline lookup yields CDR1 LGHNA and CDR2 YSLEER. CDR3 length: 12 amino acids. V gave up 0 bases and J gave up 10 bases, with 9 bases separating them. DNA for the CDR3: TGCGCCAGCAGCCAAGATTTGGGAGCAGCTTTCTTT. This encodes CASSQDLGAAFF.

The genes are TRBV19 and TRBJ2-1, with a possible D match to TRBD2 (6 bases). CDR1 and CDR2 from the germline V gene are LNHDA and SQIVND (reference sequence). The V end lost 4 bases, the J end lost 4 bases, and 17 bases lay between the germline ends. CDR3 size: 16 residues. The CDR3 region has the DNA TGTGCCAGTAGTAACCCACCCGGGACTGGTTACAATGAGCAGTTCTTC. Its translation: CASSNPPGTGYNEQFF.

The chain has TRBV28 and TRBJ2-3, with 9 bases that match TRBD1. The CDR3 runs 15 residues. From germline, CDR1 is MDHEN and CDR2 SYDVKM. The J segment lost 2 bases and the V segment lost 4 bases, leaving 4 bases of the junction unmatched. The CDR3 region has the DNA TGTGCCAGCAGTTCCGGGACAGGGCCCACAGATACGCAGTATTTT. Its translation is CASSSGTGPTDTQYF.

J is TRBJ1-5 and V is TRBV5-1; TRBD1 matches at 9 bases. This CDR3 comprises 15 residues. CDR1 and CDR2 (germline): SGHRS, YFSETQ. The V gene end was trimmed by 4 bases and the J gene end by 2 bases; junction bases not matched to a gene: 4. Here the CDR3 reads CASSEWTGGNQPQHF. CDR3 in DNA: TGCGCCAGCAGCGAATGGACAGGGGGCAATCAGCCCCAGCATTTT.

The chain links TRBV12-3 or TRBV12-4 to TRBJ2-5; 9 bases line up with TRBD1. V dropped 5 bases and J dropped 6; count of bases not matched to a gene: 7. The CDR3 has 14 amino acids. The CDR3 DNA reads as TGTGCCAGCAGTGCCGGGACAGGGAGGAAGACCCAGTACTTC. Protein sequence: CASSAGTGRKTQYF.

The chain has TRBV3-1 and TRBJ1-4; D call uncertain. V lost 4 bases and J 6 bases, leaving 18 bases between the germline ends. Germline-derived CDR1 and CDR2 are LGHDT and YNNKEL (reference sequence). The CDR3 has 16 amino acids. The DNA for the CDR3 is TGTGCCAGCAGCCCTCGGTCAAGGACCGCTGATGAAAAACTGTTTTTT. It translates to CASSPRSRTADEKLFF.

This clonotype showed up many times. The CDR3 is CSVLNRGQGPEQFF. CDR3 in DNA: TGCAGCGTGCTAAACCGAGGACAGGGGCCTGAGCAGTTCTTC. This chain joins TRBV29-1 and TRBJ2-1; 9 bases align to TRBD1. V lost 6 bases to trimming and J lost 9 bases; unmatched junction nucleotides: 12. The V gene's germline CDR1 is SQVTM and CDR2 ANQGSEA. The CDR3 covers 14 residues.

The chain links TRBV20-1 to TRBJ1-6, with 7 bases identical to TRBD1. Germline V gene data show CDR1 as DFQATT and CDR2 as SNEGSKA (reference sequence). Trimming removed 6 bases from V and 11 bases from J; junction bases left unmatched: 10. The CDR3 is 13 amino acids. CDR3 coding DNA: TGCAGTGCCTGGGACAGAAGTTTCCCACCCCTCCACTTT. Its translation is CSAWDRSFPPLHF.

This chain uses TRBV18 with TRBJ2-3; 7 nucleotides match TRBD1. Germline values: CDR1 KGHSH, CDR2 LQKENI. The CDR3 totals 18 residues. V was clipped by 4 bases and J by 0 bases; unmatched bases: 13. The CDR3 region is CASSLQPPTGTSTDTQYF. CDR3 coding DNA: TGTGCCAGCTCACTACAACCCCCGACAGGGACAAGCACAGATACGCAGTATTTT.

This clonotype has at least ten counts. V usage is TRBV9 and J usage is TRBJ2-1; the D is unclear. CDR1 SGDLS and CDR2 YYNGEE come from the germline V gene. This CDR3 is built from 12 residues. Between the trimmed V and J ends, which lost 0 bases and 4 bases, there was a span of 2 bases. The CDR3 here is CASSVAYNEQFF. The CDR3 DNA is TGTGCCAGCAGCGTAGCTTACAATGAGCAGTTCTTC.

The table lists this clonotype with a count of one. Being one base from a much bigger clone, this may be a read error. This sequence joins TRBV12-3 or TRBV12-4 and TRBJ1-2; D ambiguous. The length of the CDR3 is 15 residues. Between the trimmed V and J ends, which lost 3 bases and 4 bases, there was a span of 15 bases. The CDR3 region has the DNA TGTGCCAGCAGTTTCTTCCAACGGCTTTTCTATGGCTACACCTTC. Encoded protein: CASSFFQRLFYGYTF.

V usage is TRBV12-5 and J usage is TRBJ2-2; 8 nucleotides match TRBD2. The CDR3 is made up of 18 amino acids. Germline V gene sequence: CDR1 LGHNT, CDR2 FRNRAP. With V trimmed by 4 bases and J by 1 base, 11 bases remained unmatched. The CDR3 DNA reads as TGTGCTAGTGGTTCGAGCCTAACCGCGGGAGGGAACACCGGGGAGCTGTTTTTT. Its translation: CASGSSLTAGGNTGELFF. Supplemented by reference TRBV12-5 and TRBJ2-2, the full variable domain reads DARVTQTPRHKVTEMGQEVTMRCQPILGHNTVFWYRQTMMQGLELLAYFRNRAPLDDSGMPKDRFSAEMPDATLATLKIQPSEPRDSAVYFCASGSSLTAGGNTGELFFGEGSRLTVL.

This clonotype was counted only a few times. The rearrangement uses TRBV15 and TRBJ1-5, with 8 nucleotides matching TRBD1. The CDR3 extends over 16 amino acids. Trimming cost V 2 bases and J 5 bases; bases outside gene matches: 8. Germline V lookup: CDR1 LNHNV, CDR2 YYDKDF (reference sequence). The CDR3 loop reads CATSRSTDRVYQPQHF. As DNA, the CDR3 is TGTGCCACCAGCAGATCTACGGACAGGGTCTATCAGCCCCAGCATTTT.